One sample yielded the 18 T cell receptor beta chains listed below, sequenced in a study of beta chain features in type 1 diabetes. The study reverse transcribed the entire isolated RNA, so it sequenced expressed TCRB transcripts. The data were produced by immunoSEQ multiplex PCR, yet TCRdb's version contains in-frame clones alone and is incomplete. This table has around 250,000 clones, around 26% appearing once. Sequenced input: central memory CD4+ T cells from blood. These receptor sequences come from a man aged 25-45 years in good health.

This clone was recorded once. V and J are TRBV7-2 and TRBJ1-5; a possible D gene is TRBD1 (5 bases). Trimming took off 4 bases at V and 6 bases at J, with 10 bases between the two ends. Germline V gene sequence: CDR1 SGHTA, CDR2 FQGNSA. CDR3 size: 13 residues. The CDR3 here is CASSSTQGQPQHF. The CDR3 DNA is TGTGCCAGCAGCTCCACTCAGGGTCAGCCCCAGCATTTT. The full variable domain, rest sourced from reference TRBV7-2 and TRBJ1-5, is GAGVSQSPSNKVTEKGKDVELRCDPISGHTALYWYRQSLGQGLEFLIYFQGNSAPDKSGLPSDRFSAERTGGSVSTLTIQRTQQEDSAVYLCASSSTQGQPQHFGDGTRLSIL.

This clone was seen many times. The chain recombines TRBV7-2 with TRBJ2-3; 13 bases are shared with TRBD2. This CDR3 has 17 residues. V shed 5 bases, J shed 6 bases, and the junction held 11 bases outside the gene matches. Germline V gives CDR1 SGHTA, CDR2 FQGNSA. CDR3 residues: CASSPTGLAGSGDTQYF. CDR3 nucleotide sequence: TGTGCCAGCAGCCCAACGGGACTAGCGGGGTCCGGGGATACGCAGTATTTT.

This clone was counted at least ten times. The J gene is TRBJ1-1, the V gene TRBV7-2; possibly TRBD1 for D (5 bases). Trimming removed 0 bases from V and 4 bases from J, with 12 bases in between. This CDR3 contains 15 residues. CDR1 and CDR2 from the germline V gene are SGHTA and FQGNSA. The CDR3 bases are TGTGCCAGCAGCTTAGCTGGTCCGAGGGGCACTGAAGCTTTCTTT. As protein: CASSLAGPRGTEAFF.

The chain links TRBV7-9 to TRBJ2-7; 12 bases align to TRBD2. The CDR3 is made up of 14 amino acids. Germline CDR1 is SEHNR and CDR2 is FQNEAQ (reference sequence). J was trimmed by 7 bases and V by 4 bases; bases with no gene match: 5. CDR3 loop: CASSSPGTSGEQYF. CDR3 coding DNA: TGTGCCAGCAGCTCCCCGGGGACTAGCGGGGAGCAGTACTTC.

This clone occurred a few times. The J gene is TRBJ2-3, the V gene TRBV7-2; TRBD2 is a possible D gene (6 bases). Germline assignment: CDR1 SGHTA and CDR2 FQGNSA. The CDR3 covers 14 residues. Trimming took 1 base from V and 2 from J, leaving 7 bases between them. CDR3 sequence reads: CASSLVAATDTQYF. The CDR3 nucleotides are TGTGCCAGCAGCTTAGTAGCGGCCACAGATACGCAGTATTTT. The variable domain in full, with the rest retrieved from reference TRBV7-2 and TRBJ2-3, is GAGVSQSPSNKVTEKGKDVELRCDPISGHTALYWYRQSLGQGLEFLIYFQGNSAPDKSGLPSDRFSAERTGGSVSTLTIQRTQQEDSAVYLCASSLVAATDTQYFGPGTRLTVL.

This clone has just a few counts. The chain employs TRBV5-5 and TRBJ2-7; 8 nucleotides match TRBD2. This CDR3 region has 15 residues. V was clipped by 4 bases and J by 4 bases; unmatched bases: 10. In germline, CDR1 is SGHKS, CDR2 YYEKEE (reference sequence). The CDR3 loop is CASSPQAGEGYEQYF. The CDR3 bases are TGTGCCAGCAGCCCCCAAGCGGGAGAAGGATACGAGCAGTACTTC.

The sample holds a few counts of this clone. The chain combines TRBV2 with TRBJ1-1, with 7 bases matching TRBD1. This CDR3 has 13 amino acids. The germline V gene encodes CDR1 SNHLY and CDR2 FYNNEI. The trim removed 1 base at V and 7 bases at J, leaving 3 bases unmatched. The CDR3 here is CASSEDRGIEAFF. The DNA for the CDR3 is TGTGCCAGCAGTGAAGACAGGGGTATTGAAGCTTTCTTT.

This clone was detected only a few times. V usage is TRBV7-2 and J usage is TRBJ2-3, with D uncertain. V lost 4 bases to trimming and J lost 4 bases, with 6 bases between them. CDR3 length: 12 residues. Germline CDR1 reads SGHTA; CDR2 reads FQGNSA. The DNA of the CDR3 is TGTGCCAGCAGCTCCTCCCCAGATACGCAGTATTTT. Amino acids: CASSSSPDTQYF.

By share, this clone ranks as medium-sized. The sample holds other DNA sequences that translate to the same CDR3. This rearrangement joins TRBV7-7 to TRBJ2-2, with D possibly being TRBD1 or TRBD2 (5 bases each). Trimming cost V 5 bases and J 2 bases, with 15 bases left between them. Germline-derived CDR1 and CDR2 are SSHAT and FNYEAQ (reference sequence). The CDR3 consists of 16 residues. CDR3 sequence: CASSPGRVINTGELFF. Here the CDR3 DNA reads TGTGCCAGCAGCCCGGGACGGGTCATCAACACCGGGGAGCTGTTTTTT.

The chain has TRBV5-6 and TRBJ1-1; D gene ambiguous. V was clipped by 1 base and J by 6 bases, with 7 bases between them. There are 12 residues in the CDR3. CDR1 is SGHDT, CDR2 YYEEEE, per germline. DNA for the CDR3: TGTGCCAGCAGCTTGTTCAACGCTGAAGCTTTCTTT. It codes for CASSLFNAEAFF. The full variable domain, completed using reference TRBV5-6 and TRBJ1-1, is DAGVTQSPTHLIKTRGQQVTLRCSPKSGHDTVSWYQQALGQGPQFIFQYYEEEERQRGNFPDRFSGHQFPNYSSELNVNALLLGDSALYLCASSLFNAEAFFGQGTRLTVV.

The V call is TRBV4-1, the J call TRBJ1-1, with D unclear. With 8 bases removed from V and 1 base from J, the gap between germline ends came to 14 bases. This CDR3 is built from 14 residues. Germline V CDR1 and CDR2: MGHRA, YSYEKL. The CDR3 is CASSAPVRNTEAFF. In nucleotides, the CDR3 is TGCGCCAGCTCTGCCCCGGTTCGGAACACTGAAGCTTTCTTT.

The table lists this clone with a few counts. V is TRBV5-1 and J is TRBJ2-3, with D tentatively TRBD1 (6 bases). Trimming shortened V by 7 bases and J by 2 bases, and 20 bases separated the two germline ends. This CDR3 spans 16 amino acids. Germline CDR1 and CDR2: SGHRS and YFSETQ. The CDR3 here is CASAVPARGPTDTQYF. The CDR3 DNA follows: TGCGCCAGCGCGGTCCCCGCCAGGGGCCCCACAGATACGCAGTATTTT.

A few counts support this clone. The rearrangement joins TRBV4-1 to TRBJ1-5; D is ambiguous. Deletions cut 0 bases from V and 0 bases from J, with 15 bases between. This CDR3 comprises 18 residues. Germline V gene sequence: CDR1 MGHRA, CDR2 YSYEKL. The DNA of the CDR3 is TGCGCCAGCAGCCAAGATCTTGCATTTGGATATAGCAATCAGCCCCAGCATTTT. This translates into CASSQDLAFGYSNQPQHF.

This chain joins TRBV5-4 and TRBJ2-2; 11 bases fit TRBD2. This CDR3 region has 15 residues. The germline V gene has CDR1 SGHNT and CDR2 YYREEE (reference sequence). V lost 1 base and J lost 6; bases outside the gene matches: 2. CDR3 sequence reads: CASSLTSGSPGELFF. CDR3 sequence (DNA): TGTGCCAGCAGCTTGACTAGCGGGAGCCCCGGGGAGCTGTTTTTT. The whole variable domain, remainder taken from reference TRBV5-4 and TRBJ2-2, is ETGVTQSPTHLIKTRGQQVTLRCSSQSGHNTVSWYQQALGQGPQFIFQYYREEENGRGNFPPRFSGLQFPNYSSELNVNALELDDSALYLCASSLTSGSPGELFFGEGSRLTVL.

This clone came up a few times. The V call is TRBV5-1, the J call TRBJ2-1; no firm D call. Per germline, CDR1 SGHRS and CDR2 YFSETQ. V was shortened by 0 bases and J by 7 bases, with 8 bases between the two germline ends. The length of the CDR3 is 13 residues. CDR3: CASSLAAINEQFF. In DNA form, the CDR3 reads TGCGCCAGCAGCTTGGCCGCGATAAATGAGCAGTTCTTC.

This chain uses TRBV7-9 with TRBJ2-3, with D unclear. Looked up from germline, CDR1 is SEHNR and CDR2 is FQNEAQ (reference sequence). The CDR3 has 12 amino acids. The V end lost 5 bases, the J end lost 0 bases, and 3 bases lay between the germline ends. The CDR3 coding sequence is TGTGCCAGCAGCGAAAGCACAGATACGCAGTATTTT. It is translated as CASSESTDTQYF.

The CDR3 DNA reads as TGCAGCGCCTCAGCGGGGCCTCTCTACAATGAGCAGTTCTTC. Translation: CSASAGPLYNEQFF. The chain employs TRBV29-1 and TRBJ2-1; 7 bases agree with TRBD2. The CDR3 is made up of 14 amino acids. The ends lost 7 bases at V and 3 bases at J; junction bases unmatched: 9. Germline V lookup: CDR1 SQVTM, CDR2 ANQGSEA.

The genes are TRBV2 and TRBJ1-2, with 7 bases lining up with TRBD1. After removal of 5 bases from V and 3 bases from J, the junction contained 3 bases not matched to a gene. Germline CDR1 reads SNHLY; CDR2 reads FYNNEI. This CDR3 region has 13 residues. CDR3 protein: CASSRQGDYGYTF. The DNA for the CDR3 is TGTGCCAGCAGTAGACAGGGTGACTATGGCTACACCTTC.